These 31 T cell receptor beta chains were sequenced from one sample in a study of shared clonotypes between healthy human individuals. Assay: immunoSEQ multiplex PCR; the TCRdb copy retains only in-frame clones and omits some. The table has roughly 450,000 clones, 79% seen once; the top ten hold 10% to 15%. The sample taken for sequencing was PBMCs. Receptor source: a woman aged 40 to 49 in good health. Some clones in this sample may be carry-over from other donors' samples.

The chain links TRBV4-1 to TRBJ2-5, with 8 positions matching TRBD2. The CDR3 runs to 17 residues. The trim removed 2 bases at V and 2 bases at J, leaving 10 bases unmatched. CDR1 MGHRA and CDR2 YSYEKL come from the germline V gene. DNA for the CDR3: TGCGCCAGCAGCCAAAACCGGGGGCGGGGGGTACAAGAGACCCAGTACTTC. Protein: CASSQNRGRGVQETQYF.

The CDR3 spells CASKATGLSTEAFF. The DNA for the CDR3 is TGTGCCAGTAAAGCTACAGGGTTGAGCACTGAAGCTTTCTTT. V usage is TRBV19 and J usage is TRBJ1-1, with D tentatively TRBD1 (6 bases). The CDR3 contains 14 residues. The V end was cut by 7 bases, the J end by 4 bases, with 16 bases between. Germline CDR1 is LNHDA and CDR2 is SQIVND (reference sequence).

This chain joins TRBV9 and TRBJ1-1; TRBD1 might be the D (5 bases). Trimming removed 5 bases from V and 7 bases from J, with 9 bases in between. The CDR3 is 11 residues long. Per the germline V gene, CDR1 is SGDLS and CDR2 is YYNGEE. CDR3 nucleotides: TGTGCCAGCAGTCCGGGGGTTGAAGCTTTCTTT. This codes for CASSPGVEAFF.

This chain joins TRBV7-3 and TRBJ2-1; the D gene is possibly TRBD2 (5 bases). The CDR3 is 16 residues long. Germline loops: CDR1 SGHTA, CDR2 FQGTGA. V lost 5 bases, J lost 0 bases, and 14 bases lay in between. CDR3 nucleotides: TGTGCCAGCAGCCGCCGGGCGGGTAGCTCCTACAATGAGCAGTTCTTC. It codes for CASSRRAGSSYNEQFF.

This clone was counted a single time. This rearrangement joins TRBV10-3 to TRBJ2-7; 10 bases align to TRBD2. Trimming took 0 bases from V and 4 from J; bases not matched to a gene: 6. The CDR3 has 16 amino acids. Germline V CDR1 and CDR2: ENHRY, SYGVKD. CDR3 loop: CAISESVQREGYEQYF. CDR3 nucleotides: TGTGCCATCAGTGAGTCGGTCCAGCGGGAGGGTTACGAGCAGTACTTC.

The CDR3 DNA follows: TGCGCCAGCAGCCCTTGGGACAGGGCCTATGGCTACACCTTC. The encoded protein is CASSPWDRAYGYTF. J is TRBJ1-2 and V is TRBV5-1; 9 nucleotides agree with TRBD1. Germline assignment: CDR1 SGHRS and CDR2 YFSETQ. The J segment lost 4 bases and the V segment lost 4 bases, leaving 5 bases of the junction unmatched. The CDR3 has 14 amino acids.

The chain joins TRBV5-4 to TRBJ2-5, with D perhaps TRBD1 or TRBD2 (5 bases each). Trimming removed 0 bases from V and 1 base from J, with 13 bases in between. The CDR3 loop spans 16 amino acids. Germline CDR1 and CDR2: SGHNT and YYREEE (reference sequence). Here the CDR3 DNA reads TGTGCCAGCAGCTTGGGGGGGTCGGGGCCCCAAGAGACCCAGTACTTC. Translation gives CASSLGGSGPQETQYF.

The chain combines TRBV18 with TRBJ1-1, with D tentatively TRBD1 (5 bases). In germline, CDR1 is KGHSH, CDR2 LQKENI. The germline V and J ends were trimmed by 4 bases and 7 bases, with 13 bases remaining between them. This CDR3 is built from 13 residues. The CDR3 here is CASSLAGGHEAFF. The CDR3 DNA is TGTGCCAGCTCACTCGCCGGAGGACATGAAGCTTTCTTT.

The genes are TRBV19 and TRBJ1-5; TRBD1 might be the D (5 bases). V was trimmed by 6 bases and J by 2 bases, leaving 14 bases between them. The CDR3 runs 15 residues. The germline CDR1 and CDR2 sequences are LNHDA and SQIVND (reference sequence). The CDR3 is CASSTGPDGNQPQHF. CDR3 nucleotide sequence: TGTGCCAGTAGCACGGGGCCCGACGGCAATCAGCCCCAGCATTTT. Full variable domain (rest looked up from reference TRBV19 and TRBJ1-5): DGGITQSPKYLFRKEGQNVTLSCEQNLNHDAMYWYRQDPGQGLRLIYYSQIVNDFQKGDIAEGYSVSREKKESFPLTVTSAQKNPTAFYLCASSTGPDGNQPQHFGDGTRLSIL.

The chain recombines TRBV10-3 with TRBJ2-7, with 8 bases that match TRBD1. The CDR3 length is 14 residues. The V and J ends lost 6 bases and 0 bases, in that order; junction bases with no gene match: 4. Germline V gives CDR1 ENHRY, CDR2 SYGVKD. CDR3 protein: CAIRGDRSSYEQYF. CDR3 coding DNA: TGTGCCATCAGAGGGGACAGGAGCTCCTACGAGCAGTACTTC.

This sequence joins TRBV6-1 and TRBJ2-2; D might be TRBD1 (5 bases). Germline V lookup: CDR1 MNHNS, CDR2 SASEGT. V gave up 2 bases and J gave up 4 bases, with 8 bases separating them. The CDR3 length is 14 residues. CDR3 nucleotides: TGTGCCAGCAGTGAAAGTAGGGGCACCGGGGAGCTGTTTTTT. This codes for CASSESRGTGELFF.

Note on this clone: A read error is possible here, since a much larger clone lies one base away. The same CDR3 arises from other DNA sequences in this sample as well. The chain employs TRBV7-7 and TRBJ1-1; 8 bases match TRBD1. There are 13 residues in the CDR3. CDR1 and CDR2 (germline): SSHAT, FNYEAQ (reference sequence). The CDR3: CASSLDRGTEAFF. As DNA, the CDR3 is TGTGCTAGCAGTCTAGACAGGGGCACTGAAGCCTTCTTT. The whole variable domain, filled in from reference TRBV7-7 and TRBJ1-1, reads GAGVSQSPRYKVTKRGQDVTLRCDPISSHATLYWYQQALGQGPEFLTYFNYEAQPDKSGLPSDRFSAERPEGSISTLTIQRTEQRDSAMYRCASSLDRGTEAFFGQGTRLTVV.

Worth noting for this clone: A much larger clone lies a single base off, so this may be a read error. Other DNA sequences in this specimen translate into the identical CDR3. The rearrangement links TRBV11-2 to TRBJ2-7; tentatively, D is TRBD1 (5 bases). The CDR3 sequence is 13 residues long. Trimming removed 2 bases from V and 0 bases from J, with 5 bases in between. The germline V gene has CDR1 SGHAT and CDR2 FQNNGV. CDR3 residues: CASSLQGSYEQYF. The DNA for the CDR3 is TGTGCCAGCAGCTTACAGGGCTCCTACGAGCAGTACTTC.

A note on this clone: This sample includes further DNA sequences coding for the same CDR3. This chain links TRBV28 with TRBJ1-5; no clear D. Trimming cost V 2 bases and J 7 bases, with 6 bases left between them. CDR3 length: 12 amino acids. Germline loops: CDR1 MDHEN, CDR2 SYDVKM. CDR3 DNA sequence: TGTGCCAGCAGTTTACTGAACCAGCCCCAGCATTTT. Amino acid sequence: CASSLLNQPQHF.

This sequence joins TRBV14 and TRBJ2-7; D ambiguous. The V gene lost 4 bases and the J gene lost 0 bases, with 13 bases spanning the gap. Germline V gene data show CDR1 as SGHDN and CDR2 as FVKESK. The CDR3 contains 15 residues. The CDR3 sequence is CASSRELAYSYEQYF. Here the CDR3 DNA reads TGTGCCAGCAGCCGAGAACTCGCTTACTCCTACGAGCAGTACTTC.

This clone has a handful of counts. The chain carries TRBV18 and TRBJ1-3, with D maybe TRBD1 (6 bases). V dropped 6 bases and J dropped 8 bases, with 17 bases sitting between them. The CDR3 has 14 residues. Germline CDR1 reads KGHSH; CDR2 reads LQKENI. The CDR3 region has the DNA TGTGCCAGCTCGTCTCGGAGGGGGTTGGACACCATATATTTT. It specifies CASSSRRGLDTIYF.

The chain has TRBV30 and TRBJ2-7, with 11 bases matching TRBD2. Germline values: CDR1 GTSNPN, CDR2 SVGIG (reference sequence). The J segment lost 6 bases and the V segment lost 1 base, leaving 14 bases of the junction unmatched. This CDR3 is built from 17 residues. The DNA of the CDR3 is TGTGCCTGGAGTGAGTCCCTAGCGGGAGGCTCGGTTTCCGAGCAGTACTTC. It translates to CAWSESLAGGSVSEQYF.

V gene TRBV7-9 combines with J gene TRBJ2-2, with no clear D. Per germline, CDR1 SEHNR and CDR2 FQNEAQ (reference sequence). Trimming removed 0 bases at V and 0 bases at J, with 2 bases between. The CDR3 totals 14 residues. CDR3 region: CASSLAANTGELFF. The CDR3 nucleotides are TGTGCCAGCAGCTTAGCGGCGAACACCGGGGAGCTGTTTTTT.

This clone was counted only a few times. The genes are TRBV5-4 and TRBJ1-1; D is unclear. From germline, CDR1 is SGHNT and CDR2 YYREEE (reference sequence). The CDR3 covers 12 residues. Deletions cut 6 bases from V and 2 bases from J, with 8 bases between. This CDR3 is CASMDGNTEAFF. The CDR3 DNA reads TGTGCCAGCATGGACGGAAACACTGAAGCTTTCTTT.

V is TRBV12-5 and J is TRBJ2-1, with D perhaps matching TRBD2 (6 bases). Deletions cut 4 bases from V and 11 bases from J, with 15 bases between. Germline V gene sequence: CDR1 LGHNT, CDR2 FRNRAP. The length of the CDR3 is 13 residues. The CDR3 DNA follows: TGTGCTAGTGGTTCTGGAGGGGAGCGGCAGCAGTTCTTC. Amino acid sequence: CASGSGGERQQFF.

V and J are TRBV6-6 and TRBJ1-4, with 9 nucleotides matching TRBD1. CDR3 length equals 14 residues. Germline trimming cut 6 bases from V and 7 bases from J; bases unmatched to any gene: 6. Germline values: CDR1 MNHNY, CDR2 SVGAGI (reference sequence). This chain's CDR3 is CASRTGGRSEKLFF. The DNA of the CDR3 is TGTGCCAGCAGGACAGGGGGAAGGAGTGAAAAACTGTTTTTT.

This clone is a singleton in its sample. V and J are TRBV28 and TRBJ2-5, with 10 bases lining up with TRBD1. CDR3 length: 16 amino acids. The germline V gene encodes CDR1 MDHEN and CDR2 SYDVKM. V lost 6 bases to trimming and J lost 4 bases; unmatched junction nucleotides: 11. The CDR3 coding sequence is TGTGCCAGCAGCACGTCTTTGACAGGGGGCTCAGAGACCCAGTACTTC. It translates to CASSTSLTGGSETQYF.

The chain joins TRBV4-3 to TRBJ2-5, with TRBD2 matching 10 bases. The J call is doubtful: the DNA matches TRBJ2-7 better. The CDR3 covers 16 residues. Germline V gene lookup returns CDR1 LGHNA and CDR2 YSLEER. For the CDR3, the DNA is TGCGCCAGCAGCCAAGATTGGGCTAGCGGGAGCGACGAGCAGTACTTC. As protein: CASSQDWASGSDEQYF.

V usage is TRBV6-1 and J usage is TRBJ2-5; D is unresolved. V lost 5 bases, J lost 7 bases, and 5 bases lay in between. This CDR3 comprises 10 residues. Germline loops: CDR1 MNHNS, CDR2 SASEGT. This CDR3 reads CASSQRTQYF. CDR3 nucleotide sequence: TGTGCCAGCAGTCAAAGGACCCAGTACTTC.

V usage is TRBV6-1 and J usage is TRBJ1-4; the D is unclear. CDR3 length equals 14 residues. Per germline, CDR1 MNHNS and CDR2 SASEGT. Between the trimmed V and J ends, which lost 4 bases and 8 bases, there was a span of 14 bases. The CDR3 DNA reads TGTGCCAGCAGTGTGAGGGTTGGGAGGGAAAAACTGTTTTTT. Translated: CASSVRVGREKLFF.

The chain employs TRBV19 and TRBJ1-5; possible D gene TRBD1, 5 bases. The germline V gene encodes CDR1 LNHDA and CDR2 SQIVND (reference sequence). The CDR3 runs to 14 residues. With 5 bases removed from V and 1 base from J, the gap between germline ends came to 9 bases. The CDR3 DNA reads TGTGCCAGTAGTCCAGGGCCGAGCAATCAGCCCCAGCATTTT. Protein product: CASSPGPSNQPQHF. Filled out from reference TRBV19 and TRBJ1-5, the complete variable domain reads DGGITQSPKYLFRKEGQNVTLSCEQNLNHDAMYWYRQDPGQGLRLIYYSQIVNDFQKGDIAEGYSVSREKKESFPLTVTSAQKNPTAFYLCASSPGPSNQPQHFGDGTRLSIL.

The genes are TRBV19 and TRBJ2-1, with D perhaps matching TRBD2 (6 bases). Trimming removed 3 bases at V and 9 bases at J, with 21 bases between. This CDR3 is 16 amino acids long. In germline, CDR1 is LNHDA, CDR2 SQIVND (reference sequence). Written as DNA, the CDR3 is TGTGCCAGTAGTATCCGGTGGGCAGGCGGGACGGGTGAGCAGTTCTTC. It translates to CASSIRWAGGTGEQFF.

The chain uses TRBV2 and TRBJ1-1; no clear D gene. V was cut by 6 bases and J by 4 bases, with 15 bases left in between. Germline V gives CDR1 SNHLY, CDR2 FYNNEI. The CDR3 has 14 amino acids. CDR3 DNA: TGTGCCAGCAGAACCGACGGGCGGGGCACTGAAGCTTTCTTT. The encoded protein is CASRTDGRGTEAFF.

This clone has a handful of counts. The chain couples TRBV5-4 to TRBJ2-1, with unresolved D. The CDR3 is 13 residues long. Germline values: CDR1 SGHNT, CDR2 YYREEE (reference sequence). With 1 base removed from V and 8 bases from J, the gap between germline ends came to 10 bases. CDR3 sequence: CASSLLVRDEQFF. The CDR3 DNA reads as TGTGCCAGCAGCTTGCTGGTAAGAGATGAGCAGTTCTTC.

The rearrangement joins TRBV5-4 to TRBJ1-2; D unclear. The CDR3 has 13 amino acids. CDR1 is SGHNT, CDR2 YYREEE, per germline (reference sequence). V was clipped by 5 bases and J by 11 bases, with 19 bases between them. The CDR3 sequence is CASRPGYILRYTF. CDR3 bases: TGTGCCAGCAGACCCGGCTATATTTTGAGGTACACCTTC.

This chain joins TRBV10-3 and TRBJ1-1; 9 bases align to TRBD1. J gave up 3 bases and V 11 bases, and 10 bases lay outside the gene matches. The CDR3 is 14 amino acids. Germline values: CDR1 ENHRY, CDR2 SYGVKD. CDR3 amino acids: CAAVQGQGYTEAFF. The CDR3 bases are TGTGCCGCCGTACAGGGACAGGGATACACTGAAGCTTTCTTT.